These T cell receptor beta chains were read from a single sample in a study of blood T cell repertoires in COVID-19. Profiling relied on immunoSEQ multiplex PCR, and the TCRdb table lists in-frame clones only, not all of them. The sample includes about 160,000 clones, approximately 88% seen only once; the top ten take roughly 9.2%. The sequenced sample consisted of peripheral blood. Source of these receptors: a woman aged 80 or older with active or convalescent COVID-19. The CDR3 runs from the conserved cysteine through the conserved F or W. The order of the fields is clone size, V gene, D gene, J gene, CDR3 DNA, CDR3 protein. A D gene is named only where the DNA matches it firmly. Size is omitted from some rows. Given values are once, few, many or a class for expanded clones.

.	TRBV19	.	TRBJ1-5	TGTGCCAGTAGTAGGACAGTCGATCAGCCCCAGCATTTT	CASSRTVDQPQHF
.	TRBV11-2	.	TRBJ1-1	TGTGCCAGCAGCTTAGATCCACGCAGGGCCACTGGTAGTGAAGCTTTCTTT	CASSLDPRRATGSEAFF
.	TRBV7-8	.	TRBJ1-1	TGTGCCAGCAGCTTAGGGGAGGGGACTGAAGCTTTCTTT	CASSLGEGTEAFF
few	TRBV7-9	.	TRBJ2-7	TGTGCCAGCAGCCTAGGCGTGGGGGCTCGGTACGAGCAGTACTTC	CASSLGVGARYEQYF
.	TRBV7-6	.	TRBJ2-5	TGTGCCAGCAGCTTGGGAGCGGGGACACAAGAGACCCAGTACTTC	CASSLGAGTQETQYF
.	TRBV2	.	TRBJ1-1	TGTGCCAGCAGTATAGGGACAAAGCTGGGTGAAGCTTTCTTT	CASSIGTKLGEAFF
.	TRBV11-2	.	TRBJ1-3	TGTGCCAGCAGCTTTAGGGGCGCGGGAAACACCATATATTTT	CASSFRGAGNTIYF
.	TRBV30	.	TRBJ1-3	TGTGCCTGGAGTCTAAGAGACACCATATATTTT	CAWSLRDTIYF
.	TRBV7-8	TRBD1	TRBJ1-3	TGTGCCAGCAGCGCTTGGACAGGGGTGGAAGGAAACACCATATATTTT	CASSAWTGVEGNTIYF
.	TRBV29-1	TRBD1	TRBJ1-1	TGCAGCGTCCGGACAGGGGCGAGCACTGAAGCTTTCTTT	CSVRTGASTEAFF
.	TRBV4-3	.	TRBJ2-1	TGCGCCAGCAGCCAAGATGATTGGGCTGAGCAGTTCTTC	CASSQDDWAEQFF
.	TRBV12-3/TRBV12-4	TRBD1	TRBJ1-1	TGTGCCAGCAGTTTCCAGGGGGCGGCTGAAGCTTTCTTT	CASSFQGAAEAFF
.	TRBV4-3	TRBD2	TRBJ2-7	TGCGCCAGCAGCCAAGATTTAGTACTGAGCGGGGGGCCGTACGAGCAGTACTTC	CASSQDLVLSGGPYEQYF
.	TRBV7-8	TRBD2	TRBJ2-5	TGTGCCAGCAGCCCACGACTAGCAGGGGAGACCCAGTACTTC	CASSPRLAGETQYF
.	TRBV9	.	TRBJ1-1	TGTGCCAGCAGCCCCCAGGGAGGCGTGAACACTGAAGCTTTCTTT	CASSPQGGVNTEAFF
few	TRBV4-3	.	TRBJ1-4	TGCGCCAGCAGCCAAGATCCGGGGGTAGCTAATGAAAAACTGTTTTTT	CASSQDPGVANEKLFF
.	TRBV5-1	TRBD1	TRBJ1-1	TGCGCCAGCAGCTTGATCCCGACAGGGGGTGGGACTGAAGCTTTCTTT	CASSLIPTGGGTEAFF
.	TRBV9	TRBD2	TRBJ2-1	TGTGCCAGCAGCGTAAGACTAGCGGATTCCTACAATGAGCAGTTCTTC	CASSVRLADSYNEQFF
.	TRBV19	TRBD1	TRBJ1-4	TGTGCCAGTAGTACTGGGACAGGGAGAGAAAAACTGTTTTTT	CASSTGTGREKLFF
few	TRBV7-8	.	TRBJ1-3	TGTGCCAGCAGCTTAGTAAGCAACCCCGGAAACACCATATATTTT	CASSLVSNPGNTIYF
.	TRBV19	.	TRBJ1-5	TGTGCCAGTAGTATCAGGGGTCCCCAGCCCCAGCATTTT	CASSIRGPQPQHF
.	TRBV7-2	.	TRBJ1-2	TGTGCCAGCAGCTTTGGGTCGACGGGAGGTGGCTACACCTTC	CASSFGSTGGGYTF